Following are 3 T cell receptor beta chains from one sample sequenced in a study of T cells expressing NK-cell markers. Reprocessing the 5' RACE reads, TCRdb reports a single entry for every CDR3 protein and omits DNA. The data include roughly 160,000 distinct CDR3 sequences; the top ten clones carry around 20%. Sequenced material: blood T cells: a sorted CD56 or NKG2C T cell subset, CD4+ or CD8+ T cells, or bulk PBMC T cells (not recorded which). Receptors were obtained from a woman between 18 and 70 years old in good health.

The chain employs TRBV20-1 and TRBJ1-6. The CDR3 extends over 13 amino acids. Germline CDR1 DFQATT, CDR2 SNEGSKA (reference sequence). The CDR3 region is CSARRAYGSPLHF.

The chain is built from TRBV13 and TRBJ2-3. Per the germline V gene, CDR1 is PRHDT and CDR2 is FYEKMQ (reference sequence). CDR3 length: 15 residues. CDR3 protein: CASSLVTMLADTQYF.

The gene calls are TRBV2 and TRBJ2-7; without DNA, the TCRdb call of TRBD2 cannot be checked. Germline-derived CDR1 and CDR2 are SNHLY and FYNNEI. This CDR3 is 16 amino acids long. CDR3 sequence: CASSPPLAGGTYEQYF. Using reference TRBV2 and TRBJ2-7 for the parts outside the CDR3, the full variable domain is EPEVTQTPSHQVTQMGQEVILRCVPISNHLYFYWYRQILGQKVEFLVSFYNNEISEKSEIFDDQFSVERPDGSNFTLKIRSTKLEDSAMYFCASSPPLAGGTYEQYFGPGTRLTVT.